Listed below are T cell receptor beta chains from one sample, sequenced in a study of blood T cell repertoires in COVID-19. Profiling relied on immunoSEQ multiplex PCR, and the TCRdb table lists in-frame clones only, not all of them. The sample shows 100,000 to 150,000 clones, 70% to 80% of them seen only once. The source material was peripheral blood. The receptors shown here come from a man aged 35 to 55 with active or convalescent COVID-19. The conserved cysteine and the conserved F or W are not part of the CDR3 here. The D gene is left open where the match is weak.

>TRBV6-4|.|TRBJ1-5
ASKSDSWDYSNQPQH
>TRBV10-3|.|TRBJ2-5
AISAWGQDQETQY
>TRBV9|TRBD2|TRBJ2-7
ASGSGASYEQY
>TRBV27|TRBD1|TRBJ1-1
ASSLMRRGPEAF
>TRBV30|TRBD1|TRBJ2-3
AWRWGQNTDTQY
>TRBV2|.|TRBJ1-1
ASSDPGDQFNTEAF
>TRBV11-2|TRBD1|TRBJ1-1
ASSLVQGAVAF
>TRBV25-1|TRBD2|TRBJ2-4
ASSERAGTTRDPIQY
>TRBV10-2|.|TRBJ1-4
ASQSQGGEKLF
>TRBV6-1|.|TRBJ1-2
ASSESPVGRLYGYT
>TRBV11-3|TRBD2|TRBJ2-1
ASSLIGGGEQF
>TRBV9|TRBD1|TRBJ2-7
ASSTGQGAEQY
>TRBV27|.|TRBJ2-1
ASSISYSYNEQF
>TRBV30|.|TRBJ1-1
ACHTANTEAF
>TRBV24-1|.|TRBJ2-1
ATSGSSEQF
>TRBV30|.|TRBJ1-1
AWSVREGGKGTEAF
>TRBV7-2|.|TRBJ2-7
ASSLVPIDEQY
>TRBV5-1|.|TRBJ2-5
ASSLDGRGRETQY
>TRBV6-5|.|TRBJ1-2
ASSFSRGENISYT
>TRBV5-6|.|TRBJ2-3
ASSLDHGGVLGDTQY
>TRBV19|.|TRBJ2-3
ASSTGVNRDTQY